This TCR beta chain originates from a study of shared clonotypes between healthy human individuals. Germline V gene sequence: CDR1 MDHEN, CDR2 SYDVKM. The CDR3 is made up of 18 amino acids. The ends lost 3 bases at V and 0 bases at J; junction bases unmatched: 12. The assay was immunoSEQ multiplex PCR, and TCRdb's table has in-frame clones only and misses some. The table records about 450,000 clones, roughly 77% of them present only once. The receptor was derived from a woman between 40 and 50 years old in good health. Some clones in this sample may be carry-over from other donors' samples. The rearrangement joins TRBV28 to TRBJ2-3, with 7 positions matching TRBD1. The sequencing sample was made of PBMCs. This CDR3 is CASSLPGRGYSSTDTQYF. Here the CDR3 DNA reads TGTGCCAGCAGTTTGCCCGGCAGGGGGTACTCTAGCACAGATACGCAGTATTTT.